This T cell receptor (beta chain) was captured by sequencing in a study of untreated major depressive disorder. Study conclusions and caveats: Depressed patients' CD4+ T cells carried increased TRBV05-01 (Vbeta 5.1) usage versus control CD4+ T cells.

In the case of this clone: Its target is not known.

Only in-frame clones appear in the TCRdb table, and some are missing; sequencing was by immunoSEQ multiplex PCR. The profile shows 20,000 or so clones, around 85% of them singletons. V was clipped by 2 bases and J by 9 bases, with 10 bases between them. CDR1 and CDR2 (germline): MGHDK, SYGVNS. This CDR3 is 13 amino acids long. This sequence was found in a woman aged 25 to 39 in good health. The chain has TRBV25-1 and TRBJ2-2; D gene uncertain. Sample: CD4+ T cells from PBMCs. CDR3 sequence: CASSEQSSWELFF. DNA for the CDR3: TGTGCCAGCAGTGAACAGTCTTCCTGGGAGCTGTTTTTT.